This TCR beta chain appears in the sequencing data of a study of blood T cell repertoires in COVID-19. At the level of the study: From the United States, Italy and Spain came samples of acute and convalescent COVID-19. T cells, B-cell-depleted T cells, or PBMCs supplied cDNA or gDNA.

Per the original methods: Estimation of nucleated cell counts was performed using reference gene primer amplification. Some clones are missing from TCRdb's copy, which holds only in-frame ones; the method was immunoSEQ multiplex PCR. Clone size and V and J calls were adopted from that table, with D and trimming inferred from the DNA. The data hold some 250,000 clones, with 70% to 90% observed a single time. CDR3 length: 16 residues. Trimming took 5 bases from V and 0 from J; bases not matched to a gene: 2. The V gene's germline CDR1 is LNHDA and CDR2 SQIVND (reference sequence). The sample comprised peripheral blood. This chain links TRBV19 with TRBJ2-2; the match to TRBD1 covers 11 bases. The sequence was collected from a woman in her twenties or thirties with acute or convalescent COVID-19. The CDR3 DNA follows: TGTGCCAGTAGTCGGGGACAGGGGGCGAACACCGGGGAGCTGTTTTTT. Protein product: CASSRGQGANTGELFF.